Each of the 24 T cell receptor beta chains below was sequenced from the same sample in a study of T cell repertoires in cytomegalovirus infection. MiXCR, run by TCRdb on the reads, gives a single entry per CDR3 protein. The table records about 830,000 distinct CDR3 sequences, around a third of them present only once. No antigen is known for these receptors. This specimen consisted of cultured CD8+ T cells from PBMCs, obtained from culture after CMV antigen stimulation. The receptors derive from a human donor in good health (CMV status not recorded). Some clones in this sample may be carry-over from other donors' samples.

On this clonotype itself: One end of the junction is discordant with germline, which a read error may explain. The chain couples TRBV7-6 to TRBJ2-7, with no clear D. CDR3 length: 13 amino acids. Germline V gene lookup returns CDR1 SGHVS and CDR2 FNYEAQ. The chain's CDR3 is CASSLTPSGEQYF. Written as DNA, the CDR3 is TGTGCTAGCAGCTTAACACCGTCGGGCGAGCAGTACTTC. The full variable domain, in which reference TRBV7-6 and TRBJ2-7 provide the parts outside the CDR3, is GAGVSQSPRYKVTKRGQDVALRCDPISGHVSLYWYRQALGQGPEFLTYFNYEAQQDKSGLPNDRFSAERPEGSISTLTIQRTEQRDSAMYRCASSLTPSGEQYFGPGTRLTVT.

In DNA form, the CDR3 reads TGTGCCAGCAGTGTAGCAGGTTCGAACACTGAAGCTTTCTTT. Amino acid sequence: CASSVAGSNTEAFF. V gene TRBV6-1 combines with J gene TRBJ1-1, with D unclear. Deletions cut 4 bases from V and 1 base from J, with 10 bases between. CDR1 is MNHNS, CDR2 SASEGT, per germline. The CDR3 covers 14 residues.

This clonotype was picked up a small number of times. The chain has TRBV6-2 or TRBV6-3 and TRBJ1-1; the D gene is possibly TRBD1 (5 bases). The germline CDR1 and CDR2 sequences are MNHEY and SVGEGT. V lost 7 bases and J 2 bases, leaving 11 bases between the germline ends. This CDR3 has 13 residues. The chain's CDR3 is CASTHGGNTEAFF. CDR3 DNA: TGTGCCAGCACCCATGGGGGTAACACTGAAGCTTTCTTT.

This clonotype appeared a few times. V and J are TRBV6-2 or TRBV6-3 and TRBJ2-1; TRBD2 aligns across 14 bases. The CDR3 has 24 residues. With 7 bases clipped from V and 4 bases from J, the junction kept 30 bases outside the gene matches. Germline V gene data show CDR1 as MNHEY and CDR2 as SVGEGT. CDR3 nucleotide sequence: TGTGCCAGCACCGACTATGTTTCCGGGACAGGGACTAGCGGGGGCCTCTTAGGATACAATGAGCAGTTCTTC. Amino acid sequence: CASTDYVSGTGTSGGLLGYNEQFF.

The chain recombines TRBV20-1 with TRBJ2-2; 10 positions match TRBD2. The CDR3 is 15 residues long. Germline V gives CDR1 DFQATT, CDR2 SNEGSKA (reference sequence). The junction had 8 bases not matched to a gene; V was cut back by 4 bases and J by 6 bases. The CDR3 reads CSATTLAGEAGELFF. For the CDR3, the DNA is TGCAGTGCTACGACCCTAGCGGGGGAGGCCGGGGAGCTGTTTTTT.

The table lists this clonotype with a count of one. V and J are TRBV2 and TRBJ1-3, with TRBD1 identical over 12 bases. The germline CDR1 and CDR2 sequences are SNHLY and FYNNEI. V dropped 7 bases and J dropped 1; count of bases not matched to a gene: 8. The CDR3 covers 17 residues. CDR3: CASITGQGALSGNTIYF. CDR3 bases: TGTGCCAGCATTACGGGACAGGGGGCCCTTTCTGGAAACACCATATATTTT.

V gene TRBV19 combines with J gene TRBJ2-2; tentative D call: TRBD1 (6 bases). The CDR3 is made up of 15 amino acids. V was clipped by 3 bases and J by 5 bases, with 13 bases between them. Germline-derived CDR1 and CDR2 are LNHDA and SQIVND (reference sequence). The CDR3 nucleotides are TGTGCCAGTAGTATTGGGGGCGGTGGGACCGGGGAGCTGTTTTTT. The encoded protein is CASSIGGGGTGELFF.

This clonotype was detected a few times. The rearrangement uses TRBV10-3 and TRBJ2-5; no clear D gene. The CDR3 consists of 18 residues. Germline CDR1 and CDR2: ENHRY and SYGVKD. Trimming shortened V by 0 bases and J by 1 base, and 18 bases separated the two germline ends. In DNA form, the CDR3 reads TGTGCCATCAGTGAGTCGATTCGTCGGGTCGGGTTCCAAGAGACCCAGTACTTC. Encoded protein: CAISESIRRVGFQETQYF.

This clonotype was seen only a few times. This CDR3 reads CASSEETGELFF. The DNA for the CDR3 is TGTGCCAGCAGTGAAGAAACCGGGGAGCTGTTTTTT. The chain combines TRBV6-1 with TRBJ2-2; D gene ambiguous. The CDR3 is 12 amino acids. In germline, CDR1 is MNHNS, CDR2 SASEGT. Trimming cost V 1 base and J 5 bases, with 2 bases left between them.

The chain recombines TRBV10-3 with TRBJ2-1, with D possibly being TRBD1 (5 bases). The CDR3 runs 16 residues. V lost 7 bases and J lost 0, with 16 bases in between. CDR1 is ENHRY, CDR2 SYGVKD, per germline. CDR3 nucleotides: TGTGCCATCAAGAGGAGTGACAGCGACTCCTACAATGAGCAGTTCTTC. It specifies CAIKRSDSDSYNEQFF.

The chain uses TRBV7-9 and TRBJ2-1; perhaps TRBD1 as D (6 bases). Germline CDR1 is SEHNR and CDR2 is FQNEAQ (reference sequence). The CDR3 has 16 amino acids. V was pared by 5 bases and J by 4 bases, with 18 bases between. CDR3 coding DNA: TGTGCCAGCAGCGACCACAGGGCCGTCGCATACAATGAGCAGTTCTTC. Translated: CASSDHRAVAYNEQFF.

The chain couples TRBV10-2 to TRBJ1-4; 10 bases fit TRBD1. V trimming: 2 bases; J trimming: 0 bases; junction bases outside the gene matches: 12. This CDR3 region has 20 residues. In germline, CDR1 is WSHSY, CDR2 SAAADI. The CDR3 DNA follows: TGCGCCAGCAGTGAGGTGATCGGGACAGGGGCTTTTGCAACTAATGAAAAACTGTTTTTT. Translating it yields CASSEVIGTGAFATNEKLFF.

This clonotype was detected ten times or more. The CDR3 DNA is TGTGCCAGCAGTCCCGGAGCGGGGCTCACAGATACGCAGTATTTT. The encoded protein is CASSPGAGLTDTQYF. The rearrangement links TRBV12-3 or TRBV12-4 to TRBJ2-3, with TRBD2 matching 7 bases. J was trimmed by 2 bases and V by 5 bases; bases with no gene match: 7. The CDR3 covers 15 residues.

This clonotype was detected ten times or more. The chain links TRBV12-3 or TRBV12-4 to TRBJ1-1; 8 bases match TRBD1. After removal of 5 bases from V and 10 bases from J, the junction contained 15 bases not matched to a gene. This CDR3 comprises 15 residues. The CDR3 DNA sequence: TGTGCCAGCAGTACTGACATCGGGGCGACAGGGGTAGCTTTCTTT. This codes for CASSTDIGATGVAFF.

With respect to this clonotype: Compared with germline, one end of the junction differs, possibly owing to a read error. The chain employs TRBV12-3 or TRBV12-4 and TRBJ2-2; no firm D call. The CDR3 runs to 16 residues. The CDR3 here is CANSPLGIENTGELFF. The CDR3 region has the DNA TGTGCCAACAGTCCCCTGGGGATAGAGAACACCGGGGAGCTGTTTTTT.

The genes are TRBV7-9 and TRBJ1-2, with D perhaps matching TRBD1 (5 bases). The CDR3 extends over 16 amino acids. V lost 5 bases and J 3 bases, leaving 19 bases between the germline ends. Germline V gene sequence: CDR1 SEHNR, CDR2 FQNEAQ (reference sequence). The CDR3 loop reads CASSEGVWGADYGYTF. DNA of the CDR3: TGTGCCAGCAGCGAAGGGGTCTGGGGCGCGGACTATGGCTACACCTTC.

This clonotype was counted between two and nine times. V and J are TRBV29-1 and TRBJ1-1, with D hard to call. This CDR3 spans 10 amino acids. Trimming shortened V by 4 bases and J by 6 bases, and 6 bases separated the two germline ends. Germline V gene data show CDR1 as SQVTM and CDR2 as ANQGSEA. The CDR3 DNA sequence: TGCAGCGTTGCGTCGCCTGAAGCTTTCTTT. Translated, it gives CSVASPEAFF.

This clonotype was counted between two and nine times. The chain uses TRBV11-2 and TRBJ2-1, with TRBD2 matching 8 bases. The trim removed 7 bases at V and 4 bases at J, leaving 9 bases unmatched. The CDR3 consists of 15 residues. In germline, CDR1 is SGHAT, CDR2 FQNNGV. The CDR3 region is CASTWAGGLYNEQFF. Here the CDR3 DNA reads TGTGCCAGCACCTGGGCGGGGGGCTTATACAATGAGCAGTTCTTC.

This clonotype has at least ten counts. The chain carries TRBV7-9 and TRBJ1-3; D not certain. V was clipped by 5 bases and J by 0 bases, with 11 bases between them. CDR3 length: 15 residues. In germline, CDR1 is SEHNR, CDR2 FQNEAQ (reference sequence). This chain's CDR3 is CASSPPASSGNTIYF. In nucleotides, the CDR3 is TGTGCCAGCAGCCCCCCCGCTAGCTCTGGAAACACCATATATTTT.

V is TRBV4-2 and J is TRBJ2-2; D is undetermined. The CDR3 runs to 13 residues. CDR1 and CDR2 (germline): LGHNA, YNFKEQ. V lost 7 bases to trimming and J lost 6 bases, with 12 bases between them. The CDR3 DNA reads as TGTGCCAGCACTACAACCCAGTCCGGGGAGCTGTTTTTT. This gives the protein CASTTTQSGELFF.

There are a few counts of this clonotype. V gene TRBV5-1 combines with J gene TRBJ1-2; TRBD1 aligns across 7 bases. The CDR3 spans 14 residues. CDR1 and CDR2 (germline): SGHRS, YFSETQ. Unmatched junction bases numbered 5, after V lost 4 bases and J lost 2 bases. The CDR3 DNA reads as TGCGCCAGCAGCCGACAGGGTTTCAACTATGGCTACACCTTC. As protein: CASSRQGFNYGYTF.

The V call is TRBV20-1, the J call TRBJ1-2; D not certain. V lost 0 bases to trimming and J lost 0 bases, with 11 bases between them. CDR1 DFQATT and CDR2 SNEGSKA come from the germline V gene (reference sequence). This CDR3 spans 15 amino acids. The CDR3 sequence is CSARDVKRTNYGYTF. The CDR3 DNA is TGCAGTGCTAGAGACGTCAAGAGAACTAACTATGGCTACACCTTC.

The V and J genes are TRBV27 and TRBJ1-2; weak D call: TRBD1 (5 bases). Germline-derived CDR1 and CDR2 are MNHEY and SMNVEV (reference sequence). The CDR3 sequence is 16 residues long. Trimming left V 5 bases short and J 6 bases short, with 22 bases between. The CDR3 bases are TGTGCCAGCAGTGCAACCCCAGTGGGGAAAGGGGATGGCTACACCTTC. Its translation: CASSATPVGKGDGYTF.

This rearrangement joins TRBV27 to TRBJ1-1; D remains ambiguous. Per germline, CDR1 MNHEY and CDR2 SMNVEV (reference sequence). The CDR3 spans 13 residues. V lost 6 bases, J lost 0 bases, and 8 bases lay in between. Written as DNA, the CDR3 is TGTGCCAGCAGACTCAGCGTGAACACTGAAGCTTTCTTT. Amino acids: CASRLSVNTEAFF.